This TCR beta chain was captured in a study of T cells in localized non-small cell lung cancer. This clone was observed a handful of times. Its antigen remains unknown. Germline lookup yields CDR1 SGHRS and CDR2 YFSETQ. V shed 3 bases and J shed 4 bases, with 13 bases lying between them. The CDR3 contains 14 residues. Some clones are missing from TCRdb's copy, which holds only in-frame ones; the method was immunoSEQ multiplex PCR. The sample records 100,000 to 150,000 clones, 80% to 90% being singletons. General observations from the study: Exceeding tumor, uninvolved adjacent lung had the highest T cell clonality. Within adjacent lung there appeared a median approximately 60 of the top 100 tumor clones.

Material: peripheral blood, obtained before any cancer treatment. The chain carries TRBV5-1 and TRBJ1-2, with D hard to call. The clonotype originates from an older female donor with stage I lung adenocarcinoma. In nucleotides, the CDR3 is TGCGCCAGCAGCTCGGGGAGGGAGGGCTATGGCTACACCTTC. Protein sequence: CASSSGREGYGYTF.